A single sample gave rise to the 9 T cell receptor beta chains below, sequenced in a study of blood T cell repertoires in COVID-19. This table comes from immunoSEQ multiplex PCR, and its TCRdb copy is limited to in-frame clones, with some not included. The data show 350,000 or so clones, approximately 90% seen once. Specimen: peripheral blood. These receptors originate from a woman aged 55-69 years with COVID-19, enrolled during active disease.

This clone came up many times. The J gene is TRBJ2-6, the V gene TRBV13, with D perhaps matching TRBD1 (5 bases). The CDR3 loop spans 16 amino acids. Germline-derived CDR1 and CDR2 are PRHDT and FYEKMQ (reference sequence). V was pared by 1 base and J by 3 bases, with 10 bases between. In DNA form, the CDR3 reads TGTGCCAGCAGCTTAGTGTCAGGGATTGGGGCCAACGTCCTGACTTTC. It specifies CASSLVSGIGANVLTF. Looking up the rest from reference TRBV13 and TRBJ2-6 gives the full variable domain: AAGVIQSPRHLIKEKRETATLKCYPIPRHDTVYWYQQGPGQDPQFLISFYEKMQSDKGSIPDRFSAQQFSDYHSELNMSSLELGDSALYFCASSLVSGIGANVLTFGAGSRLTVL.

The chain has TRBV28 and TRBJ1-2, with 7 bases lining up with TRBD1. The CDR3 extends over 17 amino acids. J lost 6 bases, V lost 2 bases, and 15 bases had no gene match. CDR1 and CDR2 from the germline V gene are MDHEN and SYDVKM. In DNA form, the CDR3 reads TGTGCCAGCAGTTTAATCAAGTCGCCGACAGGGTTCGATGGCTACACCTTC. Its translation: CASSLIKSPTGFDGYTF.

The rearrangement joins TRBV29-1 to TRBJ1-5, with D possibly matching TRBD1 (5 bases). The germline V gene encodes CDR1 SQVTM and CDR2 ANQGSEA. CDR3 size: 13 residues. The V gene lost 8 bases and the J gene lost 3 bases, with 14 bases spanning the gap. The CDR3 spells CSPWGLHNQPQHF. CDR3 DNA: TGCAGCCCGTGGGGACTGCACAATCAGCCCCAGCATTTT.

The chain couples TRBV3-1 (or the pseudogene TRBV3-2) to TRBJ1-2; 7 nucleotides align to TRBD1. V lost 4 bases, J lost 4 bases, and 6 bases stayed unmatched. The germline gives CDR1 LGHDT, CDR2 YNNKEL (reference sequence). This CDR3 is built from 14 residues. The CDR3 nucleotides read TGTGCCAGCAGCCTCGGACAGGATCTCTATGGCTACACCTTC. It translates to CASSLGQDLYGYTF.

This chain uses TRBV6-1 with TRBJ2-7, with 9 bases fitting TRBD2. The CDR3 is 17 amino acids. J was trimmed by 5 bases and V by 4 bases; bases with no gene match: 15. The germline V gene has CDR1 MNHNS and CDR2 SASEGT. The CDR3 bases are TGTGCCAGCAGTGGGGGACTAGCAGGGGATAGGCGTGACGAGCAGTACTTC. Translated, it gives CASSGGLAGDRRDEQYF.

This chain's CDR3 is CASSLTGTGEDTQYF. The DNA for the CDR3 is TGTGCCAGCAGCTTGACCGGGACAGGGGAAGATACGCAGTATTTT. This chain links TRBV7-3 with TRBJ2-3; 10 bases are a match to TRBD1. Looked up from germline, CDR1 is SGHTA and CDR2 is FQGTGA. V lost 3 bases to trimming and J lost 5 bases; unmatched junction nucleotides: 5. The CDR3 runs to 15 residues. The full variable domain, with the rest looked up from reference TRBV7-3 and TRBJ2-3, is GAGVSQTPSNKVTEKGKYVELRCDPISGHTALYWYRQSLGQGPEFLIYFQGTGAADDSGLPNDRFFAVRPEGSVSTLKIQRTERGDSAVYLCASSLTGTGEDTQYFGPGTRLTVL.

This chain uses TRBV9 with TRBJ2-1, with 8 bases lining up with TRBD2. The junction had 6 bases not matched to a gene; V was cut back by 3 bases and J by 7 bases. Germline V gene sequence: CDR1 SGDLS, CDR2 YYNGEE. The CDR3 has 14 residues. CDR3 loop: CASSAGTSRNEQFF. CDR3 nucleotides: TGTGCCAGCAGCGCCGGGACTAGTAGGAATGAGCAGTTCTTC.

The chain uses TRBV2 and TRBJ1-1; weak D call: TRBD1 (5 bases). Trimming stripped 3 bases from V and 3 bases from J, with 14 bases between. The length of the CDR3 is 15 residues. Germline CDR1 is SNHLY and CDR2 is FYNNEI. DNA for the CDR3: TGTGCCAGCAGTGAGTGGGGCCTGAGGTACACTGAAGCTTTCTTT. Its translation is CASSEWGLRYTEAFF.

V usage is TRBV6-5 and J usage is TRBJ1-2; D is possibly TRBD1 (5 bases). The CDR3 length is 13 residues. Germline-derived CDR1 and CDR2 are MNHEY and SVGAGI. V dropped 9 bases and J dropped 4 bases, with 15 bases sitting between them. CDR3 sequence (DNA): TGTGCCAGTGGAAGGGGCCGTGGCTATGGCTACACCTTC. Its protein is CASGRGRGYGYTF.